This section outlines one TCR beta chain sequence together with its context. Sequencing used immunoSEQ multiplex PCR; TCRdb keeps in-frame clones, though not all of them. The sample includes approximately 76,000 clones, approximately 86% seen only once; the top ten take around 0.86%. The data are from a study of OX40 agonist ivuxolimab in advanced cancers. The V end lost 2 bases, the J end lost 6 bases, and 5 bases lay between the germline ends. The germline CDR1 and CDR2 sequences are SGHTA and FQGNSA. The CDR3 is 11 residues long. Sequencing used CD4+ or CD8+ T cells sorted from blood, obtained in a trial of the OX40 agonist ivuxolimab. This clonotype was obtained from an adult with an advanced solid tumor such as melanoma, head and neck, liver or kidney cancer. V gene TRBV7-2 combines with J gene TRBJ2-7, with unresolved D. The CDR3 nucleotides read TGTGCCAGCAGCTTAAACGCCGAGCAGTACTTC. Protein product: CASSLNAEQYF.